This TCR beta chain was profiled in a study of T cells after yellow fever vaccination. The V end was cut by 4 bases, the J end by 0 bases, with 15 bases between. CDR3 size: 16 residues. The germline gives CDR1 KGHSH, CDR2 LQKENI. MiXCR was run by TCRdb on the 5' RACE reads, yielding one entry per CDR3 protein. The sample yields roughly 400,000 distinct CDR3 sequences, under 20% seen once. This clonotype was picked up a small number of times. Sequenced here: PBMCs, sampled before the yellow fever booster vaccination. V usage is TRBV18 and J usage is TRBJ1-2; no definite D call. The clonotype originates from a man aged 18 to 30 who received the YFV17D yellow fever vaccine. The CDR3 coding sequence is TGTGCCAGCTCACGAAACGAGGCCTTAGCTAACTATGGCTACACCTTC. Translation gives CASSRNEALANYGYTF.